Following are 29 T cell receptor beta chains from one sample sequenced in a study of T-cell memory formation after mild COVID-19. TCRdb re-called the 5' RACE reads with MiXCR, one entry per CDR3 protein. Of roughly 250,000 distinct CDR3 sequences detected, around 15% appear once; the ten largest clones hold approximately 3.5%. The sample was PBMCs or a T cell subset sorted from them (not recorded which). The receptors derive from a man between 18 and 29 years old who had mild COVID-19 (a few samples of this study predate the infection). Cell type and time point are not known.

The chain is built from TRBV2 and TRBJ1-1, with D uncertain. CDR3 length: 14 amino acids. CDR1 SNHLY and CDR2 FYNNEI come from the germline V gene. The V end was cut by 2 bases, the J end by 0 bases, with 7 bases between. CDR3: CASSESRLNTEAFF. The CDR3 DNA reads TGTGCCAGCAGTGAAAGCCGTTTGAACACTGAAGCTTTCTTT.

This chain joins TRBV20-1 and TRBJ1-1, with D perhaps matching TRBD1 (6 bases). This CDR3 has 15 amino acids. Germline V gives CDR1 DFQATT, CDR2 SNEGSKA (reference sequence). The V end was cut by 1 base, the J end by 3 bases, with 15 bases between. The CDR3 loop is CSARGRAGAHTEAFF. DNA for the CDR3: TGCAGTGCTAGAGGCCGGGCGGGGGCGCACACTGAAGCTTTCTTT.

The chain recombines TRBV12-3 or TRBV12-4 with TRBJ1-3; possibly TRBD1 for D (6 bases). This CDR3 has 11 residues. The ends were cut back, 5 bases at V and 7 bases at J, with 6 bases in the middle. The CDR3 nucleotides are TGTGCCAGCAGTCAGGGGAACACCATATATTTT. Amino acid sequence: CASSQGNTIYF.

This chain uses TRBV28 with TRBJ1-1; no clear D gene. CDR3 length: 12 residues. The V gene lost 10 bases and the J gene lost 5 bases, with 14 bases spanning the gap. Per the germline V gene, CDR1 is MDHEN and CDR2 is SYDVKM. The CDR3 loop reads CATFPRDTEAFF. The CDR3 DNA is TGTGCCACCTTCCCAAGGGATACTGAAGCTTTCTTT.

This clonotype was seen only a few times. The V and J genes are TRBV6-5 and TRBJ1-6; no clear D. V lost 2 bases and J 13 bases, leaving 15 bases between the germline ends. This CDR3 comprises 14 residues. Germline loops: CDR1 MNHEY, CDR2 SVGAGI. CDR3 amino acids: CASSYEYSPRPLHF. The DNA for the CDR3 is TGTGCCAGCAGTTACGAATACTCCCCCCGGCCCCTCCACTTT.

This chain links TRBV12-3 or TRBV12-4 with TRBJ1-1, with D unclear. V was shortened by 1 base and J by 2 bases, with 11 bases between the two germline ends. The CDR3 is 15 residues long. CDR3 nucleotides: TGTGCCAGCAGTTTAGAGGCGGAGGAAAACACTGAAGCTTTCTTT. This codes for CASSLEAEENTEAFF.

The chain uses TRBV7-2 and TRBJ2-7; D gene unclear. The V gene's germline CDR1 is SGHTA and CDR2 FQGNSA. V was cut by 6 bases and J by 0 bases, with 9 bases left in between. This CDR3 has 13 residues. The CDR3 nucleotides read TGTGCCAGCAGGGTGTCCAGCTCCTACGAGCAGTACTTC. It yields the protein CASRVSSSYEQYF.

The table lists this clonotype with a few counts. The chain employs TRBV12-3 or TRBV12-4 and TRBJ2-2; D is undetermined. CDR3 length: 13 amino acids. V lost 5 bases and J 1 base, leaving 5 bases between the germline ends. The CDR3 is CASSAWNTGELFF. In DNA, the CDR3 is TGTGCCAGCAGTGCTTGGAACACCGGGGAGCTGTTTTTT.

This chain connects TRBV13 to TRBJ2-4; 8 bases agree with TRBD2. CDR1 PRHDT and CDR2 FYEKMQ come from the germline V gene (reference sequence). Trimming took 5 bases from V and 2 from J; bases not matched to a gene: 8. The length of the CDR3 is 16 residues. Here the CDR3 reads CASSQPGGLSKNIQYF. The CDR3 DNA follows: TGTGCCAGCAGCCAACCGGGGGGGCTGTCCAAAAACATTCAGTACTTC.

In its sample, this clonotype was seen a few times. In DNA, the CDR3 is TGTGCCAGCAGTAAGGGCGGGGGAGCACAAGAGACCCAGTACTTC. Translated: CASSKGGGAQETQYF. The chain uses TRBV27 and TRBJ2-5, with 7 bases aligning to TRBD2. Germline CDR1 reads MNHEY; CDR2 reads SMNVEV (reference sequence). V dropped 5 bases and J dropped 2; count of bases not matched to a gene: 8. The CDR3 has 15 amino acids.

J is TRBJ2-7 and V is TRBV7-2, with a tentative D call TRBD1 (5 bases). The V gene's germline CDR1 is SGHTA and CDR2 FQGNSA. The CDR3 extends over 15 amino acids. With 4 bases removed from V and 2 bases from J, the gap between germline ends came to 15 bases. CDR3 nucleotide sequence: TGTGCCAGCAGCTGGGATCAGGGTCGCGCCTACGAGCAGTACTTC. It yields the protein CASSWDQGRAYEQYF.

This clonotype has just a few counts. The gene calls are TRBV20-1 and TRBJ2-1, with TRBD2 as a possible D gene (7 bases). Germline CDR1 reads DFQATT; CDR2 reads SNEGSKA (reference sequence). Trimming shortened V by 2 bases and J by 7 bases, and 15 bases separated the two germline ends. The CDR3 is 14 amino acids. CDR3 residues: CSARRGGRVNEQFF. For the CDR3, the DNA is TGCAGTGCTAGAAGGGGGGGCCGGGTTAATGAGCAGTTCTTC.

The V gene is TRBV6-1, the J gene TRBJ1-1; 7 bases are a match to TRBD1. The CDR3 length is 12 residues. V trimming: 4 bases; J trimming: 6 bases; junction bases outside the gene matches: 2. CDR1 MNHNS and CDR2 SASEGT come from the germline V gene. The CDR3 region is CASSGDRAEAFF. The CDR3, as DNA: TGTGCCAGCAGTGGCGACAGGGCTGAAGCTTTCTTT.

CDR3 region: CASRALAGDNEQFF. The DNA of the CDR3 is TGTGCCAGCAGGGCCCTAGCGGGCGACAATGAGCAGTTCTTC. The V gene is TRBV28, the J gene TRBJ2-1; TRBD2 matches at 8 bases. Trimming cost V 6 bases and J 5 bases; bases outside gene matches: 6. The CDR3 contains 14 residues. The germline V gene encodes CDR1 MDHEN and CDR2 SYDVKM.

In its sample, this clonotype was seen a few times. The chain links TRBV11-2 to TRBJ2-3; tentative D call: TRBD2 (5 bases). The V end was cut by 6 bases, the J end by 10 bases, with 14 bases between. Germline loops: CDR1 SGHAT, CDR2 FQNNGV. The CDR3 totals 12 residues. The chain's CDR3 is CASSWTDIAQYF. DNA for the CDR3: TGTGCCAGCAGTTGGACTGACATTGCGCAGTATTTT.

V is TRBV6-5 and J is TRBJ2-3, with TRBD1 identical over 9 bases. The CDR3 covers 15 residues. Germline V gives CDR1 MNHEY, CDR2 SVGAGI. V lost 2 bases and J lost 5; bases outside the gene matches: 5. The CDR3 region is CASSYRGQGIDTQYF. The CDR3 DNA sequence: TGTGCCAGCAGTTACCGGGGACAGGGCATAGATACGCAGTATTTT.

The rearrangement links TRBV5-1 to TRBJ2-1; tentatively, D is TRBD1 (6 bases). Germline CDR1 and CDR2: SGHRS and YFSETQ. V was trimmed by 1 base and J by 0 bases, leaving 11 bases between them. The CDR3 totals 16 residues. The CDR3 DNA reads TGCGCCAGCAGCTTGCGGACAGCTAGCTCCTACAATGAGCAGTTCTTC. Translated: CASSLRTASSYNEQFF.

A few counts support this clonotype. The gene calls are TRBV27 and TRBJ2-5; D remains ambiguous. Trimming removed 3 bases from V and 5 bases from J, with 10 bases in between. Per germline, CDR1 MNHEY and CDR2 SMNVEV (reference sequence). The CDR3 contains 13 residues. The CDR3 here is CASSLSFGETQYF. The CDR3 coding sequence is TGTGCCAGCAGTTTGTCTTTTGGGGAGACCCAGTACTTC.

The genes are TRBV5-1 and TRBJ2-2, with D uncertain. CDR3 length equals 16 residues. The ends were cut back, 0 bases at V and 1 base at J, with 10 bases in the middle. CDR1 is SGHRS, CDR2 YFSETQ, per germline. CDR3 nucleotide sequence: TGCGCCAGCAGCTTGGTAGGAGACGGGAACACCGGGGAGCTGTTTTTT. Translating gives CASSLVGDGNTGELFF. Combining the CDR3 with reference TRBV5-1 and TRBJ2-2 gives the whole variable domain KAGVTQTPRYLIKTRGQQVTLSCSPISGHRSVSWYQQTPGQGLQFLFEYFSETQRNKGNFPGRFSGRQFSNSRSEMNVSTLELGDSALYLCASSLVGDGNTGELFFGEGSRLTVL.

This clonotype occurred a few times. This rearrangement joins TRBV29-1 to TRBJ1-1, with TRBD1 identical over 9 bases. The length of the CDR3 is 14 residues. J was trimmed by 2 bases and V by 7 bases; bases with no gene match: 8. From germline, CDR1 is SQVTM and CDR2 ANQGSEA. The CDR3 nucleotides are TGCAGCGCCGGACAGGGGATCGGAAACACTGAAGCTTTCTTT. Its protein product is CSAGQGIGNTEAFF.

The J gene is TRBJ2-1, the V gene TRBV24-1, with D possibly being TRBD2 (6 bases). The CDR3 covers 16 residues. The V end lost 2 bases, the J end lost 0 bases, and 10 bases lay between the germline ends. Germline values: CDR1 KGHDR, CDR2 SFDVKD. DNA of the CDR3: TGTGCCACCAGTGATTGGGCGGGGAGCTCCTACAATGAGCAGTTCTTC. It specifies CATSDWAGSSYNEQFF.

This chain links TRBV7-2 with TRBJ1-2; 7 bases agree with TRBD1. Germline V CDR1 and CDR2: SGHTA, FQGNSA. This CDR3 is 16 amino acids long. V shed 5 bases and J 8 bases; nucleotides not matched to a gene: 17. CDR3 coding DNA: TGTGCCAGCAGCCTAAACCCCCCTACAGGGGCGGACGGCTACACCTTC. It yields the protein CASSLNPPTGADGYTF.

The rearrangement links TRBV18 to TRBJ2-3; D possibly corresponds to TRBD1 (5 bases). CDR3 length equals 12 residues. Germline V gene data show CDR1 as KGHSH and CDR2 as LQKENI. V was pared by 4 bases and J by 6 bases, with 8 bases between. DNA for the CDR3: TGTGCCAGCTCACAGGGGCTGGATACGCAGTATTTT. Amino acid sequence: CASSQGLDTQYF.

This clonotype was counted only a few times. The chain has TRBV23-1 and TRBJ2-7, with D hard to call. TRBV23-1 is known as an ORF, though its function is uncertain. This CDR3 has 13 residues. Deletions cut 2 bases from V and 0 bases from J, with 5 bases between. CDR3 coding DNA: TGCGCCAGCAGTCAAATGTACTCCTACGAGCAGTACGTC. Translation: CASSQMYSYEQYV.

This clonotype was found a few times. This chain connects TRBV12-3 or TRBV12-4 to TRBJ2-2, with 11 bases lining up with TRBD2. V trimming: 5 bases; J trimming: 4 bases; junction bases outside the gene matches: 6. CDR3 size: 16 residues. The CDR3 bases are TGTGCCAGCAGTACCGGGACTAGCGGCGTCACCGGGGAGCTGTTTTTT. Translated, it gives CASSTGTSGVTGELFF.

In this sample, this clonotype turned up many times. This rearrangement joins TRBV29-1 to TRBJ2-3, with 8 bases lining up with TRBD2. The V segment lost 1 base and the J segment 3 bases; nucleotides outside the gene matches: 0. CDR3 length equals 13 residues. The germline gives CDR1 SQVTM, CDR2 ANQGSEA. The CDR3 DNA follows: TGCAGCGTTGAAGCGGGGGGGACAGATACGCAGTATTTT. Protein product: CSVEAGGTDTQYF.

This rearrangement joins TRBV7-9 to TRBJ2-3; 8 bases map to TRBD1. The germline CDR1 and CDR2 sequences are SEHNR and FQNEAQ (reference sequence). The CDR3 has 16 residues. V was clipped by 5 bases and J by 0 bases; unmatched bases: 7. The CDR3 DNA follows: TGTGCCAGCAGCACCGGGACAGGCGCTAGCACAGATACGCAGTATTTT. Its translation: CASSTGTGASTDTQYF. Full variable domain (outside the CDR3, taken from reference TRBV7-9 and TRBJ2-3): DTGVSQNPRHKITKRGQNVTFRCDPISEHNRLYWYRQTLGQGPEFLTYFQNEAQLEKSRLLSDRFSAERPKGSFSTLEIQRTEQGDSAMYLCASSTGTGASTDTQYFGPGTRLTVL.

CDR3 sequence (DNA): TGTGCCAGCAGCCGTCAATGGGACACTGAAGCTTTCTTT. Translated, it gives CASSRQWDTEAFF. The chain is built from TRBV6-5 and TRBJ1-1; no clear D. Germline assignment: CDR1 MNHEY and CDR2 SVGAGI. Trimming removed 6 bases from V and 3 bases from J, with 11 bases in between. The CDR3 length is 13 residues.

This clonotype was counted many times. The chain carries TRBV11-2 and TRBJ1-1; D might be TRBD1 (5 bases). Per the germline V gene, CDR1 is SGHAT and CDR2 is FQNNGV. Trimming shortened V by 5 bases and J by 2 bases, and 9 bases separated the two germline ends. This CDR3 comprises 13 residues. The CDR3 reads CASSGTLNTEAFF. In DNA, the CDR3 is TGTGCCAGCAGCGGGACGCTTAACACTGAAGCTTTCTTT.